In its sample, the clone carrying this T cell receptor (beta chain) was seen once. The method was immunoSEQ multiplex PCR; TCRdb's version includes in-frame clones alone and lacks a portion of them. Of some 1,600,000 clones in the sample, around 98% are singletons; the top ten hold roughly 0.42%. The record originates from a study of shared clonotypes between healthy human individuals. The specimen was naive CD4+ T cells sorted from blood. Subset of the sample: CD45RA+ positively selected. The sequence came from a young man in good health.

CDR3 residues: CASSPPLAGQETQYF. The DNA of the CDR3 is TGTGCCAGCAGCCCCCCCCTAGCGGGGCAAGAGACCCAGTACTTC. The chain uses TRBV6-1 and TRBJ2-5, with 9 bases matching TRBD2. The CDR3 totals 15 residues. V dropped 6 bases and J dropped 2; count of bases not matched to a gene: 7. Germline V gene lookup returns CDR1 MNHNS and CDR2 SASEGT.